The T cell receptor (beta chain) under discussion was sequenced for a study of tumor-infiltrating lymphocytes in primary liver carcinoma. Study in general: Donors had hepatocellular carcinoma or combined HCC and intrahepatic cholangiocarcinoma. About 3.5 to 8 million productive TCRbeta reads were obtained from the samples, with similar numbers across tissue types.

The study's findings and limits: Overlap between tumor regions exceeded overlap of tumor with adjacent tissue or blood. Blood's top-250-clone fraction was significantly lower than that of tumors (p = 0.039).

From 400 to 550 ng total RNA, TCR beta cDNA was generated with a primer in the constant region. Investigators got TCR beta libraries out of three nested multiplex PCR rounds, done with slightly modified ARM-PCR. The first two PCR rounds used TRBV1-TRBV30 primers with a Cbeta primer, nine to ten cycles each. MiXCR, applied by TCRdb to the multiplex PCR reads, yields one record per CDR3 protein. The data contain tens of thousands of distinct CDR3 sequences, 60% to 80% of them singletons. As for this clonotype: No antigen is known for it. Likely a read error: the CDR3 ends without its conserved phenylalanine or tryptophan. The DNA is omitted, as the CDR3 cannot be located on it reliably, and the CDR3 follows TCRdb's listing.

The CDR3 has 14 residues if both end residues are counted. The germline CDR1 and CDR2 sequences are SQVTM and ANQGSEA. Without any cell sorting, roughly 20-33 mg of bulk tissue yielded co-extracted RNA and DNA. Source material: tumor-adjacent normal liver tissue. The genes are TRBV29-1 and TRBJ2-1; the table's TRBD2 call for D was not verified on the DNA. This TCR was sampled from a man aged 35-49 years with primary liver carcinoma and hepatitis B virus infection. CDR3 region: CSGGTSGAYSERFL.